Following are 25 T cell receptor beta chains from one sample sequenced in a study of yellow fever vaccine responses in identical twins. TCRdb passed the RT-PCR reads through MiXCR, listing each CDR3 protein once. The sample consists of over 8,500 distinct CDR3 sequences, 77% of them appearing once. This material consisted of T cells from blood (PBMCs), unsorted or a sorted subset (not recorded which), taken before or after yellow fever vaccination (not recorded which). The receptors come from a woman under 30 who received the yellow fever vaccine.

This chain joins TRBV2 and TRBJ2-1; D possibly corresponds to TRBD1 (5 bases). The germline V gene has CDR1 SNHLY and CDR2 FYNNEI. Trimming left V 6 bases short and J 2 bases short, with 8 bases between. The CDR3 loop spans 13 amino acids. CDR3: CASRDKAYNEQFF. The CDR3 DNA sequence: TGTGCCAGCAGGGACAAAGCCTACAATGAGCAGTTCTTC.

The chain carries TRBV6-1 and TRBJ2-3; tentative D call: TRBD2 (6 bases). Germline CDR1 MNHNS, CDR2 SASEGT. CDR3 length equals 13 residues. Deletions cut 7 bases from V and 9 bases from J, with 17 bases between. CDR3 sequence: CASTPLPGRTQYF. Written as DNA, the CDR3 is TGTGCCAGCACCCCTCTCCCAGGGAGGACGCAGTATTTT.

The V gene is TRBV5-6, the J gene TRBJ2-2, with 9 bases matching TRBD1. The CDR3 has 15 residues. With V trimmed by 4 bases and J by 6 bases, 7 bases remained unmatched. Germline assignment: CDR1 SGHDT and CDR2 YYEEEE. The chain's CDR3 is CASSVPGQGSGELFF. The CDR3 nucleotides are TGTGCCAGCAGCGTGCCGGGACAGGGTTCCGGGGAGCTGTTTTTT.

A single count supports this clonotype. The chain employs TRBV5-1 and TRBJ2-3, with 7 bases that match TRBD2. CDR1 is SGHRS and CDR2 is YFSETQ in the germline V gene. CDR3 length: 17 amino acids. J lost 0 bases, V lost 6 bases, and 13 bases had no gene match. This CDR3 reads CASMGISGQLSTDTQYF. CDR3 sequence (DNA): TGCGCCAGCATGGGTATTAGCGGGCAACTAAGCACAGATACGCAGTATTTT.

J is TRBJ1-1 and V is TRBV11-3; D is perhaps TRBD1 (6 bases). Germline CDR1 SGHNT, CDR2 YENEEA. The CDR3 has 15 residues. V was cut by 4 bases and J by 1 base, with 13 bases left in between. The CDR3 region has the DNA TGTGCCAGCAGCTCCCGACAGGCAGCGAACACTGAAGCTTTCTTT. Residues: CASSSRQAANTEAFF.

The rearrangement links TRBV7-2 to TRBJ1-4; D not certain. The CDR3 extends over 15 amino acids. In germline, CDR1 is SGHTA, CDR2 FQGNSA. V lost 0 bases and J lost 8, with 13 bases in between. DNA for the CDR3: TGTGCCAGCAGCTTAGCGGGCAGTTTTGTCGAAAAACTGTTTTTT. Translation: CASSLAGSFVEKLFF.

There are a few counts of this clonotype. The V and J genes are TRBV7-2 and TRBJ2-7; the match to TRBD1 covers 10 bases. From germline, CDR1 is SGHTA and CDR2 FQGNSA. The CDR3 is 14 amino acids. With V trimmed by 4 bases and J by 4 bases, 4 bases remained unmatched. Here the CDR3 reads CASSSRDRGYEQYV. In nucleotides, the CDR3 is TGTGCCAGCAGCTCCCGGGACAGGGGTTACGAGCAGTACGTC.

The chain carries TRBV6-2 or TRBV6-3 and TRBJ1-1; possible D gene TRBD1, 6 bases. The CDR3 loop spans 16 amino acids. The germline V gene encodes CDR1 MNHEY and CDR2 SVGEGT. Trimming shortened V by 0 bases and J by 5 bases, and 16 bases separated the two germline ends. The CDR3 DNA follows: TGTGCCAGCAGTTACTCAAAAGGGGGAAGGGGTACTGAAGCTTTCTTT. It yields the protein CASSYSKGGRGTEAFF.

The rearrangement links TRBV11-2 to TRBJ2-5, with TRBD1 as a possible D gene (5 bases). There are 18 residues in the CDR3. Trimming left V 5 bases short and J 4 bases short, with 26 bases between. The germline V gene encodes CDR1 SGHAT and CDR2 FQNNGV. The CDR3 DNA reads TGTGCCAGCAGCCTTAGTGTTCTGTGGTCTGCGCAGGGAGAGACCCAGTACTTC. This translates into CASSLSVLWSAQGETQYF. The entire variable domain, with the rest obtained from reference TRBV11-2 and TRBJ2-5, is as follows: EAGVAQSPRYKIIEKRQSVAFWCNPISGHATLYWYQQILGQGPKLLIQFQNNGVVDDSQLPKDRFSAERLKGVDSTLKIQPAKLEDSAVYLCASSLSVLWSAQGETQYFGPGTRLLVL.

This chain joins TRBV20-1 and TRBJ2-7, with 7 bases identical to TRBD2. The V gene end was trimmed by 5 bases and the J gene end by 3 bases; junction bases not matched to a gene: 10. Looked up from germline, CDR1 is DFQATT and CDR2 is SNEGSKA (reference sequence). The CDR3 is 14 amino acids. The CDR3 sequence: CSAVGEGLLYEQYF. CDR3 DNA sequence: TGCAGTGCTGTTGGGGAGGGACTACTCTACGAGCAGTACTTC.

The gene calls are TRBV7-9 and TRBJ1-1; TRBD1 matches 7 bases. Germline trimming cut 5 bases from V and 6 bases from J; bases unmatched to any gene: 9. The CDR3 is 14 amino acids. Per germline, CDR1 SEHNR and CDR2 FQNEAQ (reference sequence). Here the CDR3 DNA reads TGTGCCAGCAGCCACATTGGACAGGCGGCTGAAGCTTTCTTT. It translates to CASSHIGQAAEAFF. The variable domain in full, with the rest retrieved from reference TRBV7-9 and TRBJ1-1, is DTGVSQNPRHKITKRGQNVTFRCDPISEHNRLYWYRQTLGQGPEFLTYFQNEAQLEKSRLLSDRFSAERPKGSFSTLEIQRTEQGDSAMYLCASSHIGQAAEAFFGQGTRLTVV.

The rearrangement joins TRBV12-3 or TRBV12-4 to TRBJ2-7, with D possibly TRBD1 on 6 matching bases. Deletions cut 5 bases from V and 1 base from J, with 15 bases between. The CDR3 has 15 amino acids. CDR3 sequence: CASSPPGHQSYEQYF. The CDR3 DNA is TGTGCCAGCAGTCCCCCGGGACACCAGTCCTACGAGCAGTACTTC.

The chain uses TRBV4-1 and TRBJ2-1; no reliable D call. The CDR3 spans 14 residues. The V gene's germline CDR1 is MGHRA and CDR2 YSYEKL. Trimming cost V 4 bases and J 6 bases, with 13 bases left between them. As DNA, the CDR3 is TGCGCCAGCAGCCCGGGCCCTCTGGGCAATGAGCAGTTCTTC. Amino acid sequence: CASSPGPLGNEQFF.

The rearrangement links TRBV29-1 to TRBJ2-1; D uncertain. Trimming shortened V by 1 base and J by 0 bases, and 7 bases separated the two germline ends. The CDR3 loop spans 14 amino acids. Germline CDR1 and CDR2: SQVTM and ANQGSEA. CDR3 sequence reads: CSVEVTISYNEQFF. DNA of the CDR3: TGCAGCGTTGAAGTCACTATCTCCTACAATGAGCAGTTCTTC.

In this sample, this clonotype turned up once. This chain connects TRBV25-1 to TRBJ2-7; the D is unclear. The CDR3 runs to 13 residues. Between the trimmed V and J ends, which lost 5 bases and 0 bases, there was a span of 8 bases. The germline V gene encodes CDR1 MGHDK and CDR2 SYGVNS. As DNA, the CDR3 is TGTGCCAGCAGTTGGTCAGACTCCTACGAGCAGTACGTC. Residues: CASSWSDSYEQYV.

The CDR3 region is CASSFRDRDTDTQYF. The CDR3, as DNA: TGTGCCAGCAGCTTCCGGGACAGGGACACAGATACGCAGTATTTT. V usage is TRBV7-9 and J usage is TRBJ2-3, with 9 bases identical to TRBD1. The germline V gene encodes CDR1 SEHNR and CDR2 FQNEAQ (reference sequence). CDR3 size: 15 residues. V lost 3 bases and J lost 2; bases outside the gene matches: 3.

This sequence joins TRBV12-3 or TRBV12-4 and TRBJ1-3, with D uncertain. The V gene lost 6 bases and the J gene lost 0 bases, with 15 bases spanning the gap. The CDR3 totals 16 residues. CDR3 sequence (DNA): TGTGCCAGCAGCTACGCTGCCAGGTACTCTGGAAACACCATATATTTT. It specifies CASSYAARYSGNTIYF.

The chain's CDR3 is CASSGTSAGYNEQFF. The CDR3 DNA is TGTGCCAGCAGCGGTACTAGTGCCGGGTACAATGAGCAGTTCTTC. The rearrangement joins TRBV7-9 to TRBJ2-1; the D gene is possibly TRBD2 (5 bases). The CDR3 covers 15 residues. The ends were cut back, 5 bases at V and 4 bases at J, with 15 bases in the middle. In germline, CDR1 is SEHNR, CDR2 FQNEAQ (reference sequence).

J is TRBJ2-1 and V is TRBV20-1; possibly TRBD2 for D (6 bases). The CDR3 loop spans 13 amino acids. V lost 5 bases and J 6 bases, leaving 14 bases between the germline ends. CDR1 is DFQATT and CDR2 is SNEGSKA in the germline V gene (reference sequence). The CDR3: CSARPRLVNEQFF. As DNA, the CDR3 is TGCAGTGCTCGCCCCCGACTAGTCAATGAGCAGTTCTTC.

V usage is TRBV12-3 or TRBV12-4 and J usage is TRBJ1-2; no reliable D call. The CDR3 runs 11 residues. V dropped 4 bases and J dropped 8 bases, with 8 bases sitting between them. The CDR3 loop reads CASSSGNGYTF. For the CDR3, the DNA is TGTGCCAGCAGTTCCGGAAACGGCTACACCTTC.

The rearrangement joins TRBV11-2 to TRBJ1-4; weak D call: TRBD1 (6 bases). Germline CDR1 SGHAT, CDR2 FQNNGV. Trimming shortened V by 5 bases and J by 0 bases, and 28 bases separated the two germline ends. The length of the CDR3 is 21 residues. The chain's CDR3 is CASSPRKRGGAKRATNEKLFF. CDR3 in DNA: TGTGCCAGCAGCCCCCGAAAACGCGGGGGGGCTAAGAGGGCAACTAATGAAAAACTGTTTTTT.

This chain joins TRBV12-3 or TRBV12-4 and TRBJ2-7; the D is unclear. V gave up 5 bases and J gave up 6 bases, with 17 bases separating them. The CDR3 extends over 14 amino acids. CDR3 sequence: CASSPAPPWVEQYF. The CDR3 DNA sequence: TGTGCCAGCAGTCCCGCGCCCCCTTGGGTCGAGCAGTACTTC.

The V call is TRBV18, the J call TRBJ2-5, with D unresolved. CDR3 length: 12 residues. In germline, CDR1 is KGHSH, CDR2 LQKENI. V was clipped by 6 bases and J by 5 bases, with 10 bases between them. CDR3 DNA: TGTGCCAGCTCGAAGCCGCTTGAGACCCAGTACTTC. This codes for CASSKPLETQYF.

This chain joins TRBV12-3 or TRBV12-4 and TRBJ1-2; 8 bases fit TRBD1. CDR3 length: 14 residues. J was trimmed by 4 bases and V by 1 base; bases with no gene match: 2. The CDR3 protein is CASSLVGTGYGYTF. CDR3 sequence (DNA): TGTGCCAGCAGTTTAGTAGGGACAGGCTATGGCTACACCTTC.

This clonotype was found a few times. This rearrangement joins TRBV23-1 to TRBJ2-1; the D gene is possibly TRBD2 (6 bases). TRBV23-1 is flagged as an ORF with uncertain function. The CDR3 length is 13 residues. V lost 6 bases and J 4 bases, leaving 10 bases between the germline ends. CDR3 coding DNA: TGCGCCAGCAGCGTCCGGGGGTACAATGAGCAGTTCTTC. This translates into CASSVRGYNEQFF.